This T cell receptor beta chain is from a study of regulatory T cells. Findings and limits, study-wide: In CD3G-deficient patients, conventional CD4+ T cells were enriched for hydrophobic CDR3 residues at positions 6 and 7. Patient repertoires had restricted TRB V-J pairs and skewed V and J usage, most in Tregs.

Patients aged 2 to 39 years had fewer naive and more memory CD4+ and CD8+ T cells. CD4+ cells were sorted into CD25-high CD127-low regulatory cells and CD25-low CD127-high conventional cells. Germline loops: CDR1 MDHEN, CDR2 SYDVKM. The ends were cut back, 5 bases at V and 4 bases at J, with 12 bases in the middle. The CDR3 has 14 residues. Comment on this clone: Its matching antigen is unknown.

Amplification used 52 TRBV primers and 13 TRBJ primers. TCRdb keeps only in-frame clones here, not all; method: immunoSEQ multiplex PCR. The data contain some 23,000 clones, nearly 90% of them seen just once; the ten biggest clones take up about 1.3%. The rearrangement joins TRBV28 to TRBJ2-1; possibly TRBD2 for D (5 bases). The sequence came from a child aged 5 to 17 with CD3G deficiency. The source material was conventional CD4+ T cells sorted from blood. CDR3: CASSRAGLYNEQFF. The CDR3 DNA is TGTGCCAGCAGTCGGGCCGGACTGTACAATGAGCAGTTCTTC.